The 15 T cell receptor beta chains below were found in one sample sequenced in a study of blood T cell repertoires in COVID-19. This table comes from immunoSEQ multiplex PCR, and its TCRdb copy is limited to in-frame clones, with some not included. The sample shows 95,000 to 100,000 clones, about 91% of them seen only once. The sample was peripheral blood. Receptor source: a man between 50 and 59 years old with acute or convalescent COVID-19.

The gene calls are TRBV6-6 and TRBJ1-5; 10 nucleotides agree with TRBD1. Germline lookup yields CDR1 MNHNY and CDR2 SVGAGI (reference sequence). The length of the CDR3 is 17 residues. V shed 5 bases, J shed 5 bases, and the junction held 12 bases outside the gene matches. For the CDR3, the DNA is TGTGCCAGCAGTCCTAGGGGCAGGGGGACAGGGGATCAGCCCCAGCATTTT. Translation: CASSPRGRGTGDQPQHF.

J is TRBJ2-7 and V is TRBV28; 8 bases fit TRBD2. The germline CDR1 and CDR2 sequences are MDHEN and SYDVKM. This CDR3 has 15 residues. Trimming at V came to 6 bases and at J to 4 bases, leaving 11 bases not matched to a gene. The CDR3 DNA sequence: TGTGCCAGCAGCACCCCCGGGGGGGCTAAATACGAGCAGTACTTC. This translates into CASSTPGGAKYEQYF. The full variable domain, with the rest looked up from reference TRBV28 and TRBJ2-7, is DVKVTQSSRYLVKRTGEKVFLECVQDMDHENMFWYRQDPGLGLRLIYFSYDVKMKEKGDIPEGYSVSREKKERFSLILESASTNQTSMYLCASSTPGGAKYEQYFGPGTRLTVT.

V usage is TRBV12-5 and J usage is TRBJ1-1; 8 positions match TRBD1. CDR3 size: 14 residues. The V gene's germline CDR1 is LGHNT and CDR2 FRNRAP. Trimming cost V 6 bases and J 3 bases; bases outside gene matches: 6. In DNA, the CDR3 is TGTGCTAGTGGACCGACAGGGGCCTACACTGAAGCTTTCTTT. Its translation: CASGPTGAYTEAFF.

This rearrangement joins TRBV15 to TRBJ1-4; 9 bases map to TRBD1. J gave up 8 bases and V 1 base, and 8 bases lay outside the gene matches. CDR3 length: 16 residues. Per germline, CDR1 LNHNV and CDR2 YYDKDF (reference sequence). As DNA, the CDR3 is TGTGCCACCAGCAGAGGTGTGGACAGGGGCGGCGAAAAACTGTTTTTT. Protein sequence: CATSRGVDRGGEKLFF.

CDR3 amino acids: CATSDPNRDRLQETQYF. In nucleotides, the CDR3 is TGTGCCACCAGTGATCCCAACCGGGACAGGTTACAAGAGACCCAGTACTTC. V gene TRBV24-1 combines with J gene TRBJ2-5; 8 nucleotides align to TRBD1. The ends lost 3 bases at V and 2 bases at J; junction bases unmatched: 10. Germline loops: CDR1 KGHDR, CDR2 SFDVKD. The CDR3 sequence is 17 residues long.

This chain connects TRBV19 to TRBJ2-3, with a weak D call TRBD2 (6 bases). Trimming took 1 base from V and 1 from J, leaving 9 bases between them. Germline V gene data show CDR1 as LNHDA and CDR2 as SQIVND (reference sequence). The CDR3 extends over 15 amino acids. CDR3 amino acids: CASSIAGTRTDTQYF. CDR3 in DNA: TGTGCCAGTAGTATAGCCGGGACTCGCACAGATACGCAGTATTTT.

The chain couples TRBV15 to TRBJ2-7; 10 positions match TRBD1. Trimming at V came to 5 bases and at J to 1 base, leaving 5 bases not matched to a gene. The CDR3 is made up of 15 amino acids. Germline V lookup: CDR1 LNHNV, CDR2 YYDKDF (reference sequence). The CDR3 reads CATSLRTGGSYEQYF. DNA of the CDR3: TGTGCCACCAGCCTACGGACAGGGGGGTCCTACGAGCAGTACTTC. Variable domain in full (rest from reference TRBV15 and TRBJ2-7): DAMVIQNPRYQVTQFGKPVTLSCSQTLNHNVMYWYQQKSSQAPKLLFHYYDKDFNNEADTPDNFQSRRPNTSFCFLDIRSPGLGDTAMYLCATSLRTGGSYEQYFGPGTRLTVT.

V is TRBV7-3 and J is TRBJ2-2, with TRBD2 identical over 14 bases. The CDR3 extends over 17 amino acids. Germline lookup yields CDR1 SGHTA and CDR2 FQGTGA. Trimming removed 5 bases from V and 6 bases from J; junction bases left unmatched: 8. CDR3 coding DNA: TGTGCCAGCAGCGGGACTAGCGGGGGATTGTATGCCGGGGAGCTGTTTTTT. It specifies CASSGTSGGLYAGELFF.

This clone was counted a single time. CDR3 nucleotide sequence: TGTGCCAGTAGTCCCCTGCGGGACGCCGTTTTTTGGAGCTACACCTTC. This gives the protein CASSPLRDAVFWSYTF. V is TRBV19 and J is TRBJ1-2; TRBD1 might be the D (5 bases). Germline lookup yields CDR1 LNHDA and CDR2 SQIVND (reference sequence). Deletions cut 5 bases from V and 9 bases from J, with 25 bases between. The CDR3 has 16 residues.

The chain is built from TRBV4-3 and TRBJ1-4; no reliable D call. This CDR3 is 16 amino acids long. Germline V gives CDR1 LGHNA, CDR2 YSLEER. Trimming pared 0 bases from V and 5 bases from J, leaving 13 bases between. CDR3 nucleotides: TGCGCCAGCAGCCAAGAGTGGCAGCGAGGGAATGAAAAACTGTTTTTT. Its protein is CASSQEWQRGNEKLFF.

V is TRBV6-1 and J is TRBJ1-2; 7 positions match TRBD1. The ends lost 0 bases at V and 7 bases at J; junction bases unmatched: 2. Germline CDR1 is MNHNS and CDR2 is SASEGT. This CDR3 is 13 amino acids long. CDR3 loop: CASSEAGGGGYTF. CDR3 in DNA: TGTGCCAGCAGTGAAGCAGGGGGCGGTGGCTACACCTTC.

CDR3 nucleotide sequence: TGTGCCACCAGTGCATCCAGCGGGGGTTTGGCAGATACGCAGTATTTT. Protein product: CATSASSGGLADTQYF. The chain uses TRBV24-1 and TRBJ2-3; 8 bases match TRBD2. This CDR3 contains 16 residues. Trimming took 5 bases from V and 4 from J; bases not matched to a gene: 10. Germline CDR1 reads KGHDR; CDR2 reads SFDVKD.

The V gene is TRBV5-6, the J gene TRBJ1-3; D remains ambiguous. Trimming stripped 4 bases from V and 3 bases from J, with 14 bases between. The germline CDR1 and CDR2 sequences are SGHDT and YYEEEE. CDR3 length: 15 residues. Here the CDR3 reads CASSRPPGGGNTIYF. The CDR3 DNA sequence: TGTGCCAGCAGCCGACCCCCGGGAGGTGGAAACACCATATATTTT. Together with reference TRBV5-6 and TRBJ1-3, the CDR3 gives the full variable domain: DAGVTQSPTHLIKTRGQQVTLRCSPKSGHDTVSWYQQALGQGPQFIFQYYEEEERQRGNFPDRFSGHQFPNYSSELNVNALLLGDSALYLCASSRPPGGGNTIYFGEGSWLTVV.

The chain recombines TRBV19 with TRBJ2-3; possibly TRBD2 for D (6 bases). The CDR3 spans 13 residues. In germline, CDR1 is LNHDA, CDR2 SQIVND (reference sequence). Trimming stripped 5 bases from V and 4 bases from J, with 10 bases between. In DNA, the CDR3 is TGTGCCAGTAGTGGGGGGAGAGCAGATACGCAGTATTTT. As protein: CASSGGRADTQYF.

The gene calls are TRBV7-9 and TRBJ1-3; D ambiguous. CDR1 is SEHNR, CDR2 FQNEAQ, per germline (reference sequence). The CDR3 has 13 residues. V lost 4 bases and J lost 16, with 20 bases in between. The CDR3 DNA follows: TGTGCCAGCAGCTCCCATGGACTGGAGGGCAGTTATTTT. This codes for CASSSHGLEGSYF.